Given below is one T cell receptor beta chain in context. The sample comes from a study of blood T cell repertoires in COVID-19. Study-wide context: Italy, Spain and the United States were the sources of the convalescent and acute COVID-19 samples.

Germline V lookup: CDR1 SGHTA, CDR2 FQGNSA. The J segment lost 7 bases and the V segment lost 1 base, leaving 6 bases of the junction unmatched. The CDR3 spans 15 residues. The table came from immunoSEQ multiplex PCR; TCRdb's copy has only in-frame clones and leaves some out. The sample comprises 150,000 or so clones, under 95% of which are singletons, and roughly 0.54% rests with the top ten. This chain uses TRBV7-2 with TRBJ2-5; 10 bases are shared with TRBD1. This receptor was obtained from a man aged 50 to 59 with acute or convalescent COVID-19. The specimen sequenced was peripheral blood. The DNA for the CDR3 is TGTGCCAGCAGCTTAGGGACAGGGGGACTGGGGACCCAGTACTTC. Translated: CASSLGTGGLGTQYF.